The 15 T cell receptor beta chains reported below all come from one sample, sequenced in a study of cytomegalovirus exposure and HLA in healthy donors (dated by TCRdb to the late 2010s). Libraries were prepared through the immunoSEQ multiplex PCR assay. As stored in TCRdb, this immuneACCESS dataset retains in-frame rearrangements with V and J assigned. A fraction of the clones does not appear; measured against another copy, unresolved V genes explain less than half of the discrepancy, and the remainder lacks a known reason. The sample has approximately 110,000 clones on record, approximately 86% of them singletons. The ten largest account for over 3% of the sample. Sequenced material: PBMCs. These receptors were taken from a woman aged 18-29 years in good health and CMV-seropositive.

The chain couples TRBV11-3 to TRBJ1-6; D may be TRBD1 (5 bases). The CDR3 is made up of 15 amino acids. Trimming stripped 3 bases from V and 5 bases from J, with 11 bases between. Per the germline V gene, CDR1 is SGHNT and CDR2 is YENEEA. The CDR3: CASSLAGPNNSPLHF. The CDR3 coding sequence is TGTGCCAGCAGCTTGGCGGGACCGAATAATTCACCCCTCCACTTT.

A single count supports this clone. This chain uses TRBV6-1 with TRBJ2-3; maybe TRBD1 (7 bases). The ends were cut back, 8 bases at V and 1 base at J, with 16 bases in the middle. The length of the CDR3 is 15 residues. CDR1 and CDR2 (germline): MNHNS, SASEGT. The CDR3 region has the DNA TGTGCCAGCCACAGGGGAGGATGGGGCACAGATACGCAGTATTTT. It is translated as CASHRGGWGTDTQYF.

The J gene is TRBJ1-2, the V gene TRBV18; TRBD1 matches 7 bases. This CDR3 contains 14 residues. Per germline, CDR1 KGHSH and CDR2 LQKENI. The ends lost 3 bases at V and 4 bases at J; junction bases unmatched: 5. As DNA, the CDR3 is TGTGCCAGCTCACCGACGGGACAGCTCTATGGCTACACCTTC. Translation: CASSPTGQLYGYTF.

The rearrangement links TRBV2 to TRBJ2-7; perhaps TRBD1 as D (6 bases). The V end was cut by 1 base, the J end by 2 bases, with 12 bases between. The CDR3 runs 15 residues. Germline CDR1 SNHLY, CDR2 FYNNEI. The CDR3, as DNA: TGTGCCAGCAGTGAAGGGGCAGGGGATGCCTACGAGCAGTACTTC. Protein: CASSEGAGDAYEQYF.

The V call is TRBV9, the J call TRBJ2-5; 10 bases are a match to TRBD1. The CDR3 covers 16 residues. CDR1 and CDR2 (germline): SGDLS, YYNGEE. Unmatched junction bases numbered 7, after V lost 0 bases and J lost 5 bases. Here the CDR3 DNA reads TGTGCCAGCAGCGTAGGCCCGGGACAGGGGTTGGAGACCCAGTACTTC. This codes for CASSVGPGQGLETQYF.

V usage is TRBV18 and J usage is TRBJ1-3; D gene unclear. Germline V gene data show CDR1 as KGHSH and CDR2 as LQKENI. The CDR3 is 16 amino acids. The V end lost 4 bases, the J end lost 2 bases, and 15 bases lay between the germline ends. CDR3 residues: CASSQASSATGNTIYF. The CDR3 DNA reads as TGTGCCAGCTCACAGGCATCCAGCGCAACTGGAAACACCATATATTTT.

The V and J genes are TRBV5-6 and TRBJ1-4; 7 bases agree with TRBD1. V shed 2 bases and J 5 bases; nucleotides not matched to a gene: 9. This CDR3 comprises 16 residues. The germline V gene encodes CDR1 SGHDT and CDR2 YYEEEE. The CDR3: CASSFLGGQPNEKLFF. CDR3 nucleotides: TGTGCCAGCAGCTTTCTAGGGGGACAGCCAAATGAAAAACTGTTTTTT.

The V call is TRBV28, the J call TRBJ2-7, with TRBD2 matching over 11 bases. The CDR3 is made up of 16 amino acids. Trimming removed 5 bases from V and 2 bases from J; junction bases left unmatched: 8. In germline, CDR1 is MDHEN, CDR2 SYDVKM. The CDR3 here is CASSRLAGGPPYEQYF. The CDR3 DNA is TGTGCCAGCAGTCGTTTAGCGGGAGGGCCGCCCTACGAGCAGTACTTC.

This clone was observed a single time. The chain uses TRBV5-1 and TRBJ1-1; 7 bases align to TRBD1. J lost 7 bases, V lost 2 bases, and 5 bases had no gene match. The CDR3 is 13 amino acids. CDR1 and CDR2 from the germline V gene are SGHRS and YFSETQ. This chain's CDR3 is CASSFTGVVEAFF. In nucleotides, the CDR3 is TGCGCCAGCAGCTTTACAGGGGTGGTTGAAGCTTTCTTT.

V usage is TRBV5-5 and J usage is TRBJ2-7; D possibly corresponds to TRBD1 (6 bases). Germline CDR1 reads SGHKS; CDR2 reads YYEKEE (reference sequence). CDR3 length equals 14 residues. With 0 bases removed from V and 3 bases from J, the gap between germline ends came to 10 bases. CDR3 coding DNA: TGTGCCAGCAGCTTGGGCCCAGGGGACTACGAGCAGTACTTC. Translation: CASSLGPGDYEQYF.

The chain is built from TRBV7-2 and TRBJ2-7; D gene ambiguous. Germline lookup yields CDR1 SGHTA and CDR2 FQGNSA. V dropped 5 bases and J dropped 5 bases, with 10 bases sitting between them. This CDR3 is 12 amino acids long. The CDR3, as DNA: TGTGCCAGCAGCCCCTGGGCTAACGAGCAGTACTTC. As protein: CASSPWANEQYF.

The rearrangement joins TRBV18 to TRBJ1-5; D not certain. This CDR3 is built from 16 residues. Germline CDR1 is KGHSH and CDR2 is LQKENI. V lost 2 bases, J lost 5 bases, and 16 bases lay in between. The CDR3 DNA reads TGTGCCAGCTCACCAGCAGGACGGGGTAGGCATCAGCCCCAGCATTTT. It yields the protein CASSPAGRGRHQPQHF.

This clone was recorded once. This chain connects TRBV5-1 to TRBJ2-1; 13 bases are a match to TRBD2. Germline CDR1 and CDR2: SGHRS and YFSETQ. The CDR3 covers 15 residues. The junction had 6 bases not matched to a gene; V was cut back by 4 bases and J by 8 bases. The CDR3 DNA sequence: TGCGCCAGCAGCCTCGGGACTAGCGGGGTGGATGAGCAGTTCTTC. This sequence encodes CASSLGTSGVDEQFF. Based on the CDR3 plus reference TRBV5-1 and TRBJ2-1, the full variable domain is KAGVTQTPRYLIKTRGQQVTLSCSPISGHRSVSWYQQTPGQGLQFLFEYFSETQRNKGNFPGRFSGRQFSNSRSEMNVSTLELGDSALYLCASSLGTSGVDEQFFGPGTRLTVL.

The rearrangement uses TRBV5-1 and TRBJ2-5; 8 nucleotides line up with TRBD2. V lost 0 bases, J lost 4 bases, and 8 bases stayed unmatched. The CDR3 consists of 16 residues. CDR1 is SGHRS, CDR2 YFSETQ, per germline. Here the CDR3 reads CASSLALAGIGETQYF. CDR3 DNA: TGCGCCAGCAGCTTGGCGTTAGCGGGGATAGGAGAGACCCAGTACTTC.

Here the CDR3 DNA reads TGTGCCAGCTCATCGGACAGGGGAGGGGACACTGAAGCTTTCTTT. Its protein is CASSSDRGGDTEAFF. The rearrangement links TRBV18 to TRBJ1-1; 9 bases line up with TRBD1. CDR1 is KGHSH, CDR2 LQKENI, per germline. V lost 5 bases to trimming and J lost 3 bases; unmatched junction nucleotides: 7. The CDR3 has 15 amino acids.